The source of this TCR beta chain is a study of chemoradiotherapy in HPV16-positive cancers. In regard to this clone: At one of its ends the junction is not consistent with the germline gene, which may arise from a read error.

CDR3 length equals 13 residues. The germline gives CDR1 SSHAT, CDR2 FNYEAQ (reference sequence). The repertoire was sequenced with immunoSEQ multiplex PCR; TCRdb's copy has only in-frame clones and lacks some. The sample holds 4,500 to 5,500 clones, more than 95% seen once. The V call is TRBV7-7, the J call TRBJ2-5; the D gene is possibly TRBD2 (5 bases). This TCR came from a human donor with HPV-associated anogenital cancer. The sequenced sample was tumor tissue, obtained from a patient who underwent chemoradiotherapy. The CDR3 reads CASSSTRVETQYF. The CDR3 DNA sequence: TGTGCTAGCAGCTCCACTAGAGTTGAGACCCAGTACTTC.